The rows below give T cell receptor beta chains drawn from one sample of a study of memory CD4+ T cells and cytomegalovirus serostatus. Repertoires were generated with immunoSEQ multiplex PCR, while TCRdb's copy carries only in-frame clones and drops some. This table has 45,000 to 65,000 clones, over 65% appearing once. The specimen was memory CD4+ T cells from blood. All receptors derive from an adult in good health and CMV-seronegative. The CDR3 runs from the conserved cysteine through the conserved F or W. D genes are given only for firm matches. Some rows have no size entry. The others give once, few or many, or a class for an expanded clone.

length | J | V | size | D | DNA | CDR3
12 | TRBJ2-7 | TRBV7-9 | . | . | TGTGCCAGCAGCTTAGGAGCCTACGAGCAGTACTTC | CASSLGAYEQYF
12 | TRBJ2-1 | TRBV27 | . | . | TGTGCCAGCAGACCCAACCCCGGGGGGCTGTTCTTC | CASRPNPGGLFF
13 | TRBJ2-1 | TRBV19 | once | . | TGTGCCAGTAGTATGTCCAATGACAATGAGCAGTTCTTC | CASSMSNDNEQFF
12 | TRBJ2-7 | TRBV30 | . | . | TGTGCCTGGAGCCGCCAGGCCTACGAGCAGTACTTC | CAWSRQAYEQYF
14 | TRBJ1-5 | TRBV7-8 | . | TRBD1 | TGTGCCAGCAGCTCGACAGGGGGATATCAGCCCCAGCATTTT | CASSSTGGYQPQHF
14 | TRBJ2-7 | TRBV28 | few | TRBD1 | TGTGCCAGCAGTTCCGACAGGGGAAAGGACGAGCAGTACTTC | CASSSDRGKDEQYF
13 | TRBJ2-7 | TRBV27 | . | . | TGTGCCAGCAGTGGAGGTCTCATCTACGAGCAGTACTTC | CASSGGLIYEQYF
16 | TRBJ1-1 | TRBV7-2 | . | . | TGTGCCAGCAGCTTACAGGCAGGGGCCGGGAACACTGAAGCTTTCTTT | CASSLQAGAGNTEAFF
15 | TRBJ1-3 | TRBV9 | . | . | TGTGCCAGCAGCGTATCAGGTTCTTCCGGAAACACCATATATTTT | CASSVSGSSGNTIYF
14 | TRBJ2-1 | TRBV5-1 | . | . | TGCGCCAGCAGCTTGGACAGGAACCAGAATGAGCAGTTCTTC | CASSLDRNQNEQFF
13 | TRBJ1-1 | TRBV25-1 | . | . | TGTGCCAGCAGGGAGGCGTCGAACACTGAAGCTTTCTTT | CASREASNTEAFF
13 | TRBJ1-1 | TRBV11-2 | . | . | TGTGCCAGCAGCTTAATTGGGAACACTGAAGCTTTCTTT | CASSLIGNTEAFF
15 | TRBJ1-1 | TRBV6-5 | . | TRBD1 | TGTGCCAGCAGTTACCGTCGGGACAGCCGGACTGAAGCTTTCTTT | CASSYRRDSRTEAFF
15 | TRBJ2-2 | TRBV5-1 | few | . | TGCGCCAGCAGCTTCCAGGGGCCTAACACCGGGGAGCTGTTTTTT | CASSFQGPNTGELFF
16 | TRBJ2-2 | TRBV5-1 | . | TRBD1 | TGCGCCAGCAGCATCCAGGGGGCGCCTGACACCGGGGAGCTGTTTTTT | CASSIQGAPDTGELFF
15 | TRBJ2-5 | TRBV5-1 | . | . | TGCGCCAGCAGCTTGGGGACAAATGGAGGGGAGACCCAGTACTTC | CASSLGTNGGETQYF
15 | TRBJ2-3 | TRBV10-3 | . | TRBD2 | TGTGCCATCAGTGATACTAGCGGGGGCACAGATACGCAGTATTTT | CAISDTSGGTDTQYF
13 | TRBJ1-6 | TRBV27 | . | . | TGTGCCAGCAGTTTGACCTATAATTCACCCCTCCACTTT | CASSLTYNSPLHF
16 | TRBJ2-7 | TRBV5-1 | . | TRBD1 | TGCGCCAGCAGCTTGGGGGGGCGACAGGGGAGATACGAGCAGTACTTC | CASSLGGRQGRYEQYF
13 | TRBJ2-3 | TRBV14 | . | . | TGTGCCAGCAGCCATCGTGGCACAGATACGCAGTATTTT | CASSHRGTDTQYF
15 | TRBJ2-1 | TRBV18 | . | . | TGTGCCAGCTCACTCCAGGGTGGGTCCTACAATGAGCAGTTCTTC | CASSLQGGSYNEQFF
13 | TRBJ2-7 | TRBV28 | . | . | TGTGCCAGCAGTAGAGGGGGGGCCTACGAGCAGTACTTC | CASSRGGAYEQYF
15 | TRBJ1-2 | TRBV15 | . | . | TGTGCCACCAGCAGAGATTCTGGGGGATACTATGGCTACACCTTC | CATSRDSGGYYGYTF
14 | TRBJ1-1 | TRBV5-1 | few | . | TGCGCCAGCAGCTCGGACAGTTTGGGGACTGAAGCTTTCTTT | CASSSDSLGTEAFF
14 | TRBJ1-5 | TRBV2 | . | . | TGTGCCAGCAGAAGAGGGGAAGGGAATCAGCCCCAGCATTTT | CASRRGEGNQPQHF
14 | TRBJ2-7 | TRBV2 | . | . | TGTGCCAGCAGACCGAACAGGGACTCCTACGAGCAGTACTTC | CASRPNRDSYEQYF